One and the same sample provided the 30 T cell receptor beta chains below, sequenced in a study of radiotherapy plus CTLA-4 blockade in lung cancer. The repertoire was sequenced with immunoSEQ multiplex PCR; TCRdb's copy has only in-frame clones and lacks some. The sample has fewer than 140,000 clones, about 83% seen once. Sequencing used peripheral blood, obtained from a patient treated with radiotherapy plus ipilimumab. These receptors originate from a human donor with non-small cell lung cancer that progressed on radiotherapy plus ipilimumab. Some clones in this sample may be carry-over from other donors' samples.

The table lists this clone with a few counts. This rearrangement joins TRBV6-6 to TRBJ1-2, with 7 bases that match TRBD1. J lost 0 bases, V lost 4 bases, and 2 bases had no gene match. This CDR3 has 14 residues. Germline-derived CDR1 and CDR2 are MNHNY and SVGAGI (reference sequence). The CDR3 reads CASSWDRTNYGYTF. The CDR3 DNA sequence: TGTGCCAGCAGTTGGGACAGAACTAACTATGGCTACACCTTC.

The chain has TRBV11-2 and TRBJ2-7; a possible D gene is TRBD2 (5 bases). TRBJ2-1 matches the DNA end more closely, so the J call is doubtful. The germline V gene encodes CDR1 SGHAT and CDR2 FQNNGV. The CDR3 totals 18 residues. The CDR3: CASSLVAGLQSSYNEQFF. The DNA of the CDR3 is TGTGCCAGCAGCTTAGTTGCCGGACTCCAGAGCTCCTACAATGAGCAGTTCTTC.

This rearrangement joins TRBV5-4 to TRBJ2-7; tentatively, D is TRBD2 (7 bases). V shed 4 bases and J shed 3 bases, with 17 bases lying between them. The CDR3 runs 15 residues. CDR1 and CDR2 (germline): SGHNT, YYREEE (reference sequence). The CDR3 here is CASSLGEGGHYEQYF. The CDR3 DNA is TGTGCCAGCAGCCTGGGGGAGGGGGGCCACTACGAGCAGTACTTC.

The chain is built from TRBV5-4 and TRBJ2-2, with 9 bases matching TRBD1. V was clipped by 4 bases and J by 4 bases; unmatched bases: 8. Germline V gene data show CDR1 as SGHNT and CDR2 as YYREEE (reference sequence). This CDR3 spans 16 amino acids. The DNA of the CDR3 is TGTGCCAGCAGCCCACGGACAGGGGCTAGCACCGGGGAGCTGTTTTTT. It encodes CASSPRTGASTGELFF.

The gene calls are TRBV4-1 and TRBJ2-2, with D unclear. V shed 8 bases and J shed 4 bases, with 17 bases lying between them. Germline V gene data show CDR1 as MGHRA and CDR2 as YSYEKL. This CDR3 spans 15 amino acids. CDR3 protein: CASCQAPLSTGELFF. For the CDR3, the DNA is TGCGCCAGCTGTCAAGCCCCCCTTTCCACCGGGGAGCTGTTTTTT.

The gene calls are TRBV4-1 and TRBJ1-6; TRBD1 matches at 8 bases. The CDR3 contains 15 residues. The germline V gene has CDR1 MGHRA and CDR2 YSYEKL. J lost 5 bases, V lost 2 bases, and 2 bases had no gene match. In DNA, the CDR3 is TGCGCCAGCAGCCAAAAGGACAGGGATAATTCACCCCTCCACTTT. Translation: CASSQKDRDNSPLHF.

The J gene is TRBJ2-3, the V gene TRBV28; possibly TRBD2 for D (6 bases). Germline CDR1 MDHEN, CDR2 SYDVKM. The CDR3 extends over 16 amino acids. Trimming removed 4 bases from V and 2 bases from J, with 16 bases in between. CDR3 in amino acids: CASSSLAGTFTDTQYF. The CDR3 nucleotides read TGTGCCAGCAGTTCTCTCGCGGGGACCTTCACAGATACGCAGTATTTT.

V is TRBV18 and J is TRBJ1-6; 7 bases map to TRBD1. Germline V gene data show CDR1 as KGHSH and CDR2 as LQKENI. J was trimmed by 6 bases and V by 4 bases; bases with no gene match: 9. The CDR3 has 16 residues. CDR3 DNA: TGTGCCAGCTCACTTACAACAGGGGTTGCTAATTCACCCCTCCACTTT. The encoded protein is CASSLTTGVANSPLHF.

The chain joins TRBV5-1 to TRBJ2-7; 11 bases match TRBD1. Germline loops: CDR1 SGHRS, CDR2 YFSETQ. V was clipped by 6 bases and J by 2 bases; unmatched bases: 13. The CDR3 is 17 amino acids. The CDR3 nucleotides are TGCGCCAGCAAAAGTGGCCCGGACAGGGGGCAGACCTACGAGCAGTACTTC. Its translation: CASKSGPDRGQTYEQYF.

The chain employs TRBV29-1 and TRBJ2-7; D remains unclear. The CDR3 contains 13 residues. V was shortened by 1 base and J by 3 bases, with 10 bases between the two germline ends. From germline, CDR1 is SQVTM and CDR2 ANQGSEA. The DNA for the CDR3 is TGCAGCGTTGAAGGCAGATTTGGCTACGAGCAGTACTTC. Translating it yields CSVEGRFGYEQYF.

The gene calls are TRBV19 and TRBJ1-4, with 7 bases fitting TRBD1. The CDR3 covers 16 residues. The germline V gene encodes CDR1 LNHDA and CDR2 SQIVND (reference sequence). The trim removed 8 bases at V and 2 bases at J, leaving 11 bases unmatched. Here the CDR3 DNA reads TGTGCCAGTCAACAGTACGGGACAGTCACTAATGAAAAACTGTTTTTT. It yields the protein CASQQYGTVTNEKLFF.

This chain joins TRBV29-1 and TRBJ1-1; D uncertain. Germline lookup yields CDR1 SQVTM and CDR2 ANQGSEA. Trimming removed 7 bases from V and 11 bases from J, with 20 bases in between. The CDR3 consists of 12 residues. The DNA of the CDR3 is TGCAGCGCTGCCTCCTACTCCAGGTTGGCTTTCTTT. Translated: CSAASYSRLAFF. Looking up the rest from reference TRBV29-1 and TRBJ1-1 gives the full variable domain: SAVISQKPSRDICQRGTSLTIQCQVDSQVTMMFWYRQQPGQSLTLIATANQGSEATYESGFVIDKFPISRPNLTFSTLTVSNMSPEDSSIYLCSAASYSRLAFFGQGTRLTVV.

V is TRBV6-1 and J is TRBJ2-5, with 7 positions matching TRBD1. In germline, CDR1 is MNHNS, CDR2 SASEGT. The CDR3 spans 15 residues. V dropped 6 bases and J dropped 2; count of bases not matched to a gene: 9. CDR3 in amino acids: CASSNLQGSQETQYF. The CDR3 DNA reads TGTGCCAGCAGCAATCTACAGGGGTCTCAAGAGACCCAGTACTTC.

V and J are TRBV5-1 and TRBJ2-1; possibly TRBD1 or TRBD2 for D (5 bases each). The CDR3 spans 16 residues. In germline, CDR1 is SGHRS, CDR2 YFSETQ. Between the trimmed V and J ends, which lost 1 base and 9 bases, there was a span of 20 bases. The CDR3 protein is CASSLNGASGRLEQFF. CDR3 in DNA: TGCGCCAGCAGCTTGAACGGGGCGTCCGGTCGGCTTGAGCAGTTCTTC.

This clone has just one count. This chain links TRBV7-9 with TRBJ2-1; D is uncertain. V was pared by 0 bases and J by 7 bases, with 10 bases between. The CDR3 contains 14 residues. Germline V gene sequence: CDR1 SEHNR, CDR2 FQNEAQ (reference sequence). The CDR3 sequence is CASSLAGLANEQFF. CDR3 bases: TGTGCCAGCAGCTTAGCCGGGTTGGCGAATGAGCAGTTCTTC.

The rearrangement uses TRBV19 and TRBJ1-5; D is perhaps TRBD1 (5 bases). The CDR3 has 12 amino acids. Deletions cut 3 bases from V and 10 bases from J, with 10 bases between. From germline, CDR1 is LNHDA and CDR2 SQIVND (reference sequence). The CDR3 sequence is CASSMDRGPQHF. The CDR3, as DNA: TGTGCCAGTAGTATGGATAGGGGTCCCCAGCATTTT.

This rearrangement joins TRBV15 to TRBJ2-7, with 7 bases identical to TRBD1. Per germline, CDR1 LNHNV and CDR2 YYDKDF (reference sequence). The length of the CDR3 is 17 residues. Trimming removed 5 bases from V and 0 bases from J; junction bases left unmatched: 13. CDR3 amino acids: CATSPRVGTAYSYEQYF. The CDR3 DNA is TGTGCCACCAGCCCTCGCGTCGGGACAGCATACTCCTACGAGCAGTACTTC.

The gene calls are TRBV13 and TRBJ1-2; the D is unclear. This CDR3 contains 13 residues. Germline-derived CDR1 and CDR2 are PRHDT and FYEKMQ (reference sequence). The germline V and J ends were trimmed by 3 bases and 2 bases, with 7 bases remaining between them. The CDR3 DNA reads TGTGCCAGCAGCTTTCCAGAAAACTATGGCTACACCTTC. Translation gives CASSFPENYGYTF. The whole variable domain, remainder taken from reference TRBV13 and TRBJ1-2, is AAGVIQSPRHLIKEKRETATLKCYPIPRHDTVYWYQQGPGQDPQFLISFYEKMQSDKGSIPDRFSAQQFSDYHSELNMSSLELGDSALYFCASSFPENYGYTFGSGTRLTVV.

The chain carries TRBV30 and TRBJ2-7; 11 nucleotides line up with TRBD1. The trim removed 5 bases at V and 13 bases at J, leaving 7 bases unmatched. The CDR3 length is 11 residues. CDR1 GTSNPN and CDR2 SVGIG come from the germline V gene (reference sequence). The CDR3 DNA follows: TGTGCCTGGGGGACAGGGGGAATCCCCTACTTC. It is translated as CAWGTGGIPYF.

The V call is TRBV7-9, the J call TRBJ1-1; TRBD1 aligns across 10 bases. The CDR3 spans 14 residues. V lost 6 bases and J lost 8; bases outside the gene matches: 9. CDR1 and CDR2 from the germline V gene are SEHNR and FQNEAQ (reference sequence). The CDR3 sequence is CASSSGTGAREAFF. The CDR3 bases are TGTGCCAGCAGTTCCGGGACAGGGGCGCGGGAAGCTTTCTTT.

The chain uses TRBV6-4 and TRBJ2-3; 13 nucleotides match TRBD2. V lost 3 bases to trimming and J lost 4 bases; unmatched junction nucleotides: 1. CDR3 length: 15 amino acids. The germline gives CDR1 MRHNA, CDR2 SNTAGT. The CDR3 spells CASSELAGGPDTQYF. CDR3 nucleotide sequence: TGTGCCAGCAGTGAACTAGCGGGGGGGCCAGATACGCAGTATTTT.

The CDR3 sequence is CASSDYRAGNTIYF. The CDR3 nucleotides are TGTGCCAGCAGCGACTACAGGGCCGGAAACACCATATATTTT. The chain couples TRBV9 to TRBJ1-3; tentative D call: TRBD1 (6 bases). CDR3 size: 14 residues. Trimming removed 3 bases at V and 4 bases at J, with 11 bases between. Germline V CDR1 and CDR2: SGDLS, YYNGEE.

The DNA for the CDR3 is TGTGCCAGCAGCTTAGTTTCTGGAAGGGAGACCCAGTACTTC. Translating gives CASSLVSGRETQYF. The chain carries TRBV7-2 and TRBJ2-5; D is undetermined. Germline V gives CDR1 SGHTA, CDR2 FQGNSA. The CDR3 is 14 amino acids. V was clipped by 1 base and J by 5 bases, with 11 bases between them. Based on the CDR3 plus reference TRBV7-2 and TRBJ2-5, the full variable domain is GAGVSQSPSNKVTEKGKDVELRCDPISGHTALYWYRQSLGQGLEFLIYFQGNSAPDKSGLPSDRFSAERTGGSVSTLTIQRTQQEDSAVYLCASSLVSGRETQYFGPGTRLLVL.

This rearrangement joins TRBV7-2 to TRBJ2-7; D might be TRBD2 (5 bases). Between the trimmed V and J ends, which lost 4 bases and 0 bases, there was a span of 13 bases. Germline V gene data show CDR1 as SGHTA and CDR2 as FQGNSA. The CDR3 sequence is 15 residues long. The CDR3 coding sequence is TGTGCCAGCAGCTCCGGAAGCGGTCCCTCCTACGAGCAGTACTTC. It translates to CASSSGSGPSYEQYF.

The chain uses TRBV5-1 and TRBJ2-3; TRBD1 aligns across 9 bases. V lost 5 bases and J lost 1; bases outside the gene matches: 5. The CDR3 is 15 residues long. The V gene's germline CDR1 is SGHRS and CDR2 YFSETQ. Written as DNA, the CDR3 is TGCGCCAGCAGGCGGACAGGGGAGGGCACAGATACGCAGTATTTT. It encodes CASRRTGEGTDTQYF.

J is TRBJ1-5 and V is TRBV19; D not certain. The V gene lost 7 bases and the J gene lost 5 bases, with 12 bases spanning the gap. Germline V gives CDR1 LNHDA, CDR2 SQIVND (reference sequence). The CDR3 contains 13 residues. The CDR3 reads CASNMDGYQPQHF. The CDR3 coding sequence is TGTGCCAGTAATATGGACGGTTATCAGCCCCAGCATTTT.

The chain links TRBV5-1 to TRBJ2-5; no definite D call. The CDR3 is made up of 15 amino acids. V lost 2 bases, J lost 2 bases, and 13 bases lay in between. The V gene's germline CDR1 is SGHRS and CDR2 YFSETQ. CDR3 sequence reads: CASSFLSASQETQYF. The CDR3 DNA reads TGCGCCAGCAGCTTTTTGTCCGCCTCTCAAGAGACCCAGTACTTC.

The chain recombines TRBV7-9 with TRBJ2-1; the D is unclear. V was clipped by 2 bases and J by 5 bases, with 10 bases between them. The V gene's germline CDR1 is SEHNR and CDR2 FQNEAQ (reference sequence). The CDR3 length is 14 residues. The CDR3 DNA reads TGTGCCAGCAGCTTACGACCTACCCACAATGAGCAGTTCTTC. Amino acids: CASSLRPTHNEQFF.

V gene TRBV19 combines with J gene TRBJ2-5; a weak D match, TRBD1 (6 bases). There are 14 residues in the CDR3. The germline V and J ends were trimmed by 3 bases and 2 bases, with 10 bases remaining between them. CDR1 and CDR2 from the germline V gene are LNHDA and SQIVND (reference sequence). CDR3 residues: CASSIGTRQETQYF. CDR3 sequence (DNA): TGTGCCAGTAGTATCGGGACAAGGCAAGAGACCCAGTACTTC.

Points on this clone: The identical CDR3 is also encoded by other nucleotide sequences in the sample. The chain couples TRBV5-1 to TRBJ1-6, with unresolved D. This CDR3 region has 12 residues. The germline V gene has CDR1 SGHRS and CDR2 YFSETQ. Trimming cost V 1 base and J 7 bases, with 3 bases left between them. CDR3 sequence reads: CASSLSNSPLHF. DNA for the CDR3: TGCGCCAGCAGCTTGTCCAATTCACCCCTCCACTTT.